This T cell receptor beta chain was recorded in a study of blood T cell repertoires in COVID-19. About the research overall: Acute and convalescent COVID-19 specimens originated in the United States, Italy and Spain. T cells, B-cell-depleted T cells, or PBMCs provided the cDNA or gDNA that served as material.

Per the study methods: Amplification of reference gene primers provided the estimated nucleated cell counts. Repertoires were generated with immunoSEQ multiplex PCR, while TCRdb's copy carries only in-frame clones and drops some. From that table come the V and J calls and clone size; the DNA was used to work out D and trimming. The table lists roughly 170,000 clones, around 90% of them singletons, with about 3% in the top ten. Germline V gene data show CDR1 as SGHAT and CDR2 as FQNNGV. This CDR3 has 10 amino acids. V dropped 4 bases and J dropped 14 bases, with 8 bases sitting between them. The chain is built from TRBV11-2 and TRBJ1-4; D gene uncertain. The sequencing sample was made of peripheral blood. This receptor was taken from a man aged 35-49 years with active or convalescent COVID-19. The CDR3 reads CASSSDNLFF. The CDR3 coding sequence is TGTGCCAGCAGCTCCGACAATCTGTTTTTT.